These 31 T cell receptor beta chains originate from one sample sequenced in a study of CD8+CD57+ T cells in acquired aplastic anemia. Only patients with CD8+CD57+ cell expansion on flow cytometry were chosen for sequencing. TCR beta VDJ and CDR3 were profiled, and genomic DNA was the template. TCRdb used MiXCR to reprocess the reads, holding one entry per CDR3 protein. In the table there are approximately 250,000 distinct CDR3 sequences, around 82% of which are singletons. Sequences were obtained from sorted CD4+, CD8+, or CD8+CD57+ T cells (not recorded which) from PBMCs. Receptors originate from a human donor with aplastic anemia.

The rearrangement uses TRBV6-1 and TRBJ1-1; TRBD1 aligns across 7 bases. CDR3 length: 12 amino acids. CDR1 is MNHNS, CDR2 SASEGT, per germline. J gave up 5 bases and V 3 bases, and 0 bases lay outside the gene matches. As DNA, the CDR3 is TGTGCCAGCAGTGAGACAGGGACTGAAGCTTTCTTT. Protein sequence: CASSETGTEAFF.

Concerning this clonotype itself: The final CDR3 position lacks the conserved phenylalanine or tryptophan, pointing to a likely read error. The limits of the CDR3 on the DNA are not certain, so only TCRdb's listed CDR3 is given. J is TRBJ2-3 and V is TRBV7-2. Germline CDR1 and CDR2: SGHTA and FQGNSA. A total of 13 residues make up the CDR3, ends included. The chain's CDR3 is CASSYPYTEAFFG.

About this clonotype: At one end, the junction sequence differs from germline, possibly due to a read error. The CDR3 region has the DNA TGTGCCAGCAGTCCTAGTGGGACCCGGGAGCAGTTTTTT. This sequence encodes CASSPSGTREQFF. The rearrangement uses TRBV2 and TRBJ2-2; tentatively, D is TRBD2 (6 bases). This CDR3 region has 13 residues. Germline V gene data show CDR1 as SNHLY and CDR2 as FYNNEI.

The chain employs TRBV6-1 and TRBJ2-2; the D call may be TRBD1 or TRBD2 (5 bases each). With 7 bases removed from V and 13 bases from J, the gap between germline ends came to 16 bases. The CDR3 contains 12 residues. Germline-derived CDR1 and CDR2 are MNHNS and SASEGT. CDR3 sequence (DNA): TGTGCCAGCAAGTTAAATGGGGGACCGCTGTTTTTT. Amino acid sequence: CASKLNGGPLFF.

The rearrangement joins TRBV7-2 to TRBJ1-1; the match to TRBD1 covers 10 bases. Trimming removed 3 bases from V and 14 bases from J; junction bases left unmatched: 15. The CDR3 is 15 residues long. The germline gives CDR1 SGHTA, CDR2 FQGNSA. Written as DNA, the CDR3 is TGTGCCAGCAGCTTGACAGGGGGCGCCAACTACGGCGCCTTCTTT. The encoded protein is CASSLTGGANYGAFF.

CDR3 protein: CAISEFGLQEAFF. CDR3 sequence (DNA): TGTGCCATCAGTGAGTTCGGGTTGCAAGAAGCTTTCTTT. The rearrangement links TRBV10-3 to TRBJ1-1; no definite D call. This CDR3 is 13 amino acids long. Between the trimmed V and J ends, which lost 1 base and 8 bases, there was a span of 11 bases. Germline CDR1 ENHRY, CDR2 SYGVKD.

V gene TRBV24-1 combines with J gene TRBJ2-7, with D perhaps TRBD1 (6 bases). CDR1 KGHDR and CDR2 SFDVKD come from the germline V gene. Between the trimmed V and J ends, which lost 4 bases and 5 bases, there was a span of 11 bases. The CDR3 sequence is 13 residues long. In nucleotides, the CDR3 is TGTGCCACCAGTGACTCAACAGGGAACGAGCAGTACTTC. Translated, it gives CATSDSTGNEQYF.

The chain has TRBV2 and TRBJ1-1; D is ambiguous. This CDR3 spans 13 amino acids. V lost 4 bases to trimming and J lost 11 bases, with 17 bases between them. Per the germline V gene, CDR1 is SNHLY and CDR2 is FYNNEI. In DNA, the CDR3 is TGTGCCAGCAGTGGCGAGGGCACCGATGAGGCTTTCTTT. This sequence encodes CASSGEGTDEAFF.

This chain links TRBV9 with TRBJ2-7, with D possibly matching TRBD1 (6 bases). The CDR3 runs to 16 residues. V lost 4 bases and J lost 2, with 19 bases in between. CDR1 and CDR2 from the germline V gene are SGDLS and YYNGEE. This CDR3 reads CASSPRGRGLAYEQYV. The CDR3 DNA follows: TGTGCCAGCAGCCCACGTGGCAGGGGCTTGGCCTACGAGCAGTACGTC.

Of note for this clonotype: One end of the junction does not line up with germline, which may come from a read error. CDR3 region: CASSQMGTRVNQPQHF. DNA for the CDR3: TGCGCCAGCAGCCAAATGGGAACGAGGGTAAATCAGCCCCAGCATTTT. The V call is TRBV7-8, the J call TRBJ1-5; D is uncertain. Germline lookup yields CDR1 SGHVS and CDR2 FQNEAQ. The CDR3 length is 16 residues.

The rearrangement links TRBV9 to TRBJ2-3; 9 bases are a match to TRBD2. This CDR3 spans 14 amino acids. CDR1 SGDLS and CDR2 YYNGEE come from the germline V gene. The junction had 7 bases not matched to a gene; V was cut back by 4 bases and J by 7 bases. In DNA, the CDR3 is TGTGCCAGCAGCTTAGCGGGAGATACGCATACGCAGTATTTT. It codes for CASSLAGDTHTQYF.

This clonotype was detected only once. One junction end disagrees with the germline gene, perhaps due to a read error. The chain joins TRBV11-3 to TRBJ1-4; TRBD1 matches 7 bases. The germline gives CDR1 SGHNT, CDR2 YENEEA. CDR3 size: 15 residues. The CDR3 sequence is CASSSRPTGNKKVFF. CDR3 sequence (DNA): TGTGCCAGCAGCTCACGTCCGACAGGGAACAAAAAAGTGTTTTTT.

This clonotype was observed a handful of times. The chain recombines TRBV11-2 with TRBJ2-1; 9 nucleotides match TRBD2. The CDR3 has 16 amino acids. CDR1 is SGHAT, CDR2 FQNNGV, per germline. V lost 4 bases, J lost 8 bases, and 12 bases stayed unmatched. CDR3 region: CASSWERSGGSDEQFF. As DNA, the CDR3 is TGTGCCAGCAGCTGGGAAAGAAGCGGGGGGAGCGATGAGCAGTTCTTC. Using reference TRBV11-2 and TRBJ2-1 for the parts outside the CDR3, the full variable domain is EAGVAQSPRYKIIEKRQSVAFWCNPISGHATLYWYQQILGQGPKLLIQFQNNGVVDDSQLPKDRFSAERLKGVDSTLKIQPAKLEDSAVYLCASSWERSGGSDEQFFGPGTRLTVL.

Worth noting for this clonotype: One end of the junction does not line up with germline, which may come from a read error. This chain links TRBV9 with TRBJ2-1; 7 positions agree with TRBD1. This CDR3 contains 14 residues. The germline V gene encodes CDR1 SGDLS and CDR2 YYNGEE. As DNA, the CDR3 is TGTGCCAGCAGTGTAGGGGGCAGTACAGATACGCAGTTCTTC. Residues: CASSVGGSTDTQFF.

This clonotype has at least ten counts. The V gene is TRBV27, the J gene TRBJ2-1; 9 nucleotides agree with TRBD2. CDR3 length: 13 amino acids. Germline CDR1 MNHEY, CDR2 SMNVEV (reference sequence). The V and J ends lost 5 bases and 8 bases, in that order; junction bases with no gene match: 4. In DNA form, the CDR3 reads TGTGCCAGCAGTCTAGCGGGGTTCGATGAGCAGTTCTTC. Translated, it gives CASSLAGFDEQFF.

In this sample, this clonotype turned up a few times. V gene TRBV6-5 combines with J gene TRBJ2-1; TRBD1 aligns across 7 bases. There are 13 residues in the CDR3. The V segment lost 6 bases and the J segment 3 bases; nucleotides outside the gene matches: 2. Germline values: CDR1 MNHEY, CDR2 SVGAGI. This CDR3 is CASSQGDYNEQFF. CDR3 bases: TGTGCCAGCAGCCAGGGGGACTACAATGAGCAGTTCTTC.

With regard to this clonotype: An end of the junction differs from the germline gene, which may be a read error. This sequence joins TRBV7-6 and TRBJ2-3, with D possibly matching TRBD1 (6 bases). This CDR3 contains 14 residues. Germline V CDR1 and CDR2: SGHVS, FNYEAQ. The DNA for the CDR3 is TGTGCCAGCAGCTCAGCCAGGGGTCTATCACCCCAGTACTTT. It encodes CASSSARGLSPQYF.

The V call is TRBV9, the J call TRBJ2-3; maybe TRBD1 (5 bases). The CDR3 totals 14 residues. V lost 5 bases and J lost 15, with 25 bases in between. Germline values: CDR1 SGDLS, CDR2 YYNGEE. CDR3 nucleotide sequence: TGTGCCAGCAGTTACTCGAAGGGGTATAATCAGCCCTATTTT. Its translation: CASSYSKGYNQPYF.

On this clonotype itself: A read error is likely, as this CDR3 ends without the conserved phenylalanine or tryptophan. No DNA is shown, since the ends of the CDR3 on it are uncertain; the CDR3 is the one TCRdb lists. CDR3 loop: CASSLAGAASMPY. The chain carries TRBV7-8 and TRBJ2-1; TRBD2 is the table's D call and was not checked against the DNA. The CDR3 is 13 amino acids long, termini counted. Per the germline V gene, CDR1 is SGHVS and CDR2 is FQNEAQ.

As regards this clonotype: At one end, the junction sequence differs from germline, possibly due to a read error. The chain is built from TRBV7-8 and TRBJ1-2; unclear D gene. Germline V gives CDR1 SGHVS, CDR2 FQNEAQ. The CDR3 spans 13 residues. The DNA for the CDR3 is TGTGCCAGCAGCTTAGCCCGAGCACCCGGTACGCAGTTT. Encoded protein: CASSLARAPGTQF. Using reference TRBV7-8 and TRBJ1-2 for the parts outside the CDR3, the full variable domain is GAGVSQSPRYKVAKRGQDVALRCDPISGHVSLFWYQQALGQGPEFLTYFQNEAQLDKSGLPSDRFFAERPEGSVSTLKIQRTQQEDSAVYLCASSLARAPGTQFGSGTRLTVV.

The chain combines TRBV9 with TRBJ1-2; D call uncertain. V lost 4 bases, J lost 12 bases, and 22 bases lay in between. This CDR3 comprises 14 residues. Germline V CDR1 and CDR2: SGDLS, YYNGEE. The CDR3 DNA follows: TGTGCCAGCAGCTTAAGACCTAGTTATCTCCGCAACACCTTC. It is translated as CASSLRPSYLRNTF.

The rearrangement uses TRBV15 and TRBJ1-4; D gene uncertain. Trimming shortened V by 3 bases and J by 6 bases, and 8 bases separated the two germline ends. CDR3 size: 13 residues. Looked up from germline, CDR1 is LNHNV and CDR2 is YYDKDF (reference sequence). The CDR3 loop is CATSRDFDEKLFF. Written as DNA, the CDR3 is TGTGCCACCAGCAGGGACTTTGATGAAAAACTGTTTTTT.

CDR3 in amino acids: CASGRLESSYEQYF. The CDR3 region has the DNA TGCGCCAGCGGCCGACTGGAGAGCTCCTACGAGCAGTACTTC. This chain joins TRBV5-1 and TRBJ2-7; D is ambiguous. Trimming cost V 7 bases and J 0 bases, with 14 bases left between them. Per germline, CDR1 SGHRS and CDR2 YFSETQ. CDR3 length: 14 amino acids. Filled out from reference TRBV5-1 and TRBJ2-7, the complete variable domain reads KAGVTQTPRYLIKTRGQQVTLSCSPISGHRSVSWYQQTPGQGLQFLFEYFSETQRNKGNFPGRFSGRQFSNSRSEMNVSTLELGDSALYLCASGRLESSYEQYFGPGTRLTVT.

CDR3 sequence reads: CASGQVGTSGQENQFF. In DNA, the CDR3 is TGTGCCAGCGGCCAGGTCGGTACTAGCGGACAAGAGAACCAGTTCTTC. The chain is built from TRBV24-1 and TRBJ2-5, with 8 positions matching TRBD2. Matching the DNA end better, TRBJ2-1 makes the J call doubtful. Germline V gene lookup returns CDR1 KGHDR and CDR2 SFDVKD. The length of the CDR3 is 16 residues.

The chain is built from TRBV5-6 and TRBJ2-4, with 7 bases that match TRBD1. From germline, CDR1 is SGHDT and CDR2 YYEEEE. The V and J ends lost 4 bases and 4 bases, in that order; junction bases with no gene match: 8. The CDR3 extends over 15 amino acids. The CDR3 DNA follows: TGTGCCAGCAGCGTAGAGGGGGCCAGTAAAAACATTCAGTACTTC. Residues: CASSVEGASKNIQYF.

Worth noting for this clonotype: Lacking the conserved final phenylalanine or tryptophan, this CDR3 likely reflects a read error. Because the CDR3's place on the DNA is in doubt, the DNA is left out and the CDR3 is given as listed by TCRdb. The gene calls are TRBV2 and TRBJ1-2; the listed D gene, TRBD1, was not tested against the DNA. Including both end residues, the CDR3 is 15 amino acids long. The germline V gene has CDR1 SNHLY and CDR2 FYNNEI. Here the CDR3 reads CASGDGGTDTQDFAP.

Here the CDR3 DNA reads TGTGCCATCGGGCCCAGGGATTCACCCCTCCACTTT. The encoded protein is CAIGPRDSPLHF. The chain joins TRBV10-3 to TRBJ1-6, with D possibly being TRBD1 (5 bases). CDR1 ENHRY and CDR2 SYGVKD come from the germline V gene. Trimming stripped 8 bases from V and 8 bases from J, with 10 bases between. This CDR3 is built from 12 residues.

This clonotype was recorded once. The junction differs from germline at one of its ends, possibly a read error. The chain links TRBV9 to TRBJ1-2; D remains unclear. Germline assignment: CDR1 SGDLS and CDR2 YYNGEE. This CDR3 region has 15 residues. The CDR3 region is CASSLGSGTDYGYTF. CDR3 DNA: TGTGCCAGCAGCTTGGGATCGGGCACCGACTATGGTTACACCTTC.

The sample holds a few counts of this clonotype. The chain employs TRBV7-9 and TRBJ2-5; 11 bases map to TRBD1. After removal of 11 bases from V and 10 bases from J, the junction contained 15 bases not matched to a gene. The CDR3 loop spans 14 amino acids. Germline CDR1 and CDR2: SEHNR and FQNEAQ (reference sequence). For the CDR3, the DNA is TGTGCCGGACAGGGGGCCAGGGAGACACAGTACCAGTACTTC. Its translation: CAGQGARETQYQYF. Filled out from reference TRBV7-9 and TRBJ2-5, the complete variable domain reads DTGVSQNPRHKITKRGQNVTFRCDPISEHNRLYWYRQTLGQGPEFLTYFQNEAQLEKSRLLSDRFSAERPKGSFSTLEIQRTEQGDSAMYLCAGQGARETQYQYFGPGTRLLVL.

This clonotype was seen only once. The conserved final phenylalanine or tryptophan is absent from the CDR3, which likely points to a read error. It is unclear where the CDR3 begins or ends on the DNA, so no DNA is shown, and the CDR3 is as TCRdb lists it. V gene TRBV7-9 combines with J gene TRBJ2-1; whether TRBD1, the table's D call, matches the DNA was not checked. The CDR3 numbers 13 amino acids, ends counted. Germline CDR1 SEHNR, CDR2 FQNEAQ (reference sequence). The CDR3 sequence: CASSYERIGGSDD.

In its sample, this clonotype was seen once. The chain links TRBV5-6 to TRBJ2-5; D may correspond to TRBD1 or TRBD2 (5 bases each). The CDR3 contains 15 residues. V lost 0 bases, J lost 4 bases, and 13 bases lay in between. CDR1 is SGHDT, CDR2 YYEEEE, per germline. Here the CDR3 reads CASSLERAGRETQYF. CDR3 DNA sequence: TGTGCCAGCAGCTTGGAGAGGGCAGGGCGAGAGACCCAGTACTTC.